This T cell receptor (beta chain) was identified during a study of shared clonotypes between healthy human individuals. Study overall: Every donor yielded three CD4 naive, three CD4 memory, two CD8 naive and one CD8 memory plate. General study results and limits: The sampled material consisted only of blood, and tissue repertoires are likely to differ. The four-donor shared clonotypes exceeded non-shared clonotypes in generation probability, with non-shared ones scoring lower. Around 5% of naive CD4 clonotypes were common to several donors.

About this clone itself: Its specificity is unknown.

Clones were read by immunoSEQ multiplex PCR, and TCRdb kept only the in-frame ones, dropping some. This table has about 2.2 million clones, 85% to 95% appearing once. Looked up from germline, CDR1 is LGHNA and CDR2 is YSLEER. CDR3 length: 16 residues. Unmatched junction bases numbered 6, after V lost 3 bases and J lost 1 base. Selected positively for CCR7 and CD45RO-negative, naive CD8 cells excluded terminally differentiated effector memory CD45RA+ cells. Sample: naive CD8+ T cells from PBMCs. This sequence joins TRBV4-3 and TRBJ2-1; 7 bases match TRBD1. This TCR was sampled from a man between 18 and 29 years old in good health. Some clones in this sample may be carry-over from other donors' samples. The CDR3 nucleotides read TGCGCCAGCAGCCACTTGACAGGGACATCCTACAATGAGCAGTTCTTC. This encodes CASSHLTGTSYNEQFF.